This record looks at one TCR beta chain sequence and its context. This sample is part of a study of memory CD8 T cells in hepatitis C reinfection. TCRdb's table, derived via immunoSEQ multiplex PCR, lists solely in-frame clones and lacks some. This sample yields some 44,000 clones, of which 89% are seen a single time; 0.65% to 0.8% belongs to the top ten. Documented time point: late/post reinfection, 12 to 24 weeks after detection. Sorted cells were sequenced directly ex vivo without any in vitro expansion. Donors were people who inject drugs in the Montreal HEPCO cohort. At all three reinfection time points, viable CD3+ CD8+ CD45RO- cells from two donors served as controls. Between the trimmed V and J ends, which lost 7 bases and 3 bases, there was a span of 7 bases. Germline V gives CDR1 MNHEY, CDR2 SVGAGI. The CDR3 contains 11 residues.

This clonotype was obtained from a man between 18 and 29 years old with hepatitis C virus infection. The chain couples TRBV6-5 to TRBJ2-7; D call uncertain. The specimen sequenced was naive CD8+ T cells sorted from blood. The CDR3 is CASIRSYEQYF. Written as DNA, the CDR3 is TGTGCCAGCATTAGGAGCTACGAGCAGTACTTC.